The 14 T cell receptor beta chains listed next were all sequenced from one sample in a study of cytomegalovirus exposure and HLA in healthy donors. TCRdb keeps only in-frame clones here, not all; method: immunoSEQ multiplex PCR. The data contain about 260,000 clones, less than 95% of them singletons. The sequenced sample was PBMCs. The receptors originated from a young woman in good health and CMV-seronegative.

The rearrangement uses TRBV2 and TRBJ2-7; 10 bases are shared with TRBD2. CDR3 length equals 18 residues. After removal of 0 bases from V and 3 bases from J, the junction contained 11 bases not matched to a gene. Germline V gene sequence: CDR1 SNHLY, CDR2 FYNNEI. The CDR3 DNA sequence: TGTGCCAGCAGTGAAGCGCCAGCGGGAGGGCCCTATGTCTACGAGCAGTACTTC. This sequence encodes CASSEAPAGGPYVYEQYF.

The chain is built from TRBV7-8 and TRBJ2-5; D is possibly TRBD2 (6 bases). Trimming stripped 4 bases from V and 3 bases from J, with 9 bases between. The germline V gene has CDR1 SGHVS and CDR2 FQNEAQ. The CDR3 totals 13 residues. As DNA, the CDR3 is TGTGCCAGCAGCTCCCGACTAGAAGAGACCCAGTACTTC. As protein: CASSSRLEETQYF.

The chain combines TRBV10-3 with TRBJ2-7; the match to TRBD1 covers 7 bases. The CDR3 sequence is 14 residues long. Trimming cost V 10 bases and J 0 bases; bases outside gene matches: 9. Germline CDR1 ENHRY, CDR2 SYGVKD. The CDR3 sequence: CATERTGSSYEQYF. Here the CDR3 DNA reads TGTGCCACAGAGCGGACAGGAAGCTCCTACGAGCAGTACTTC.

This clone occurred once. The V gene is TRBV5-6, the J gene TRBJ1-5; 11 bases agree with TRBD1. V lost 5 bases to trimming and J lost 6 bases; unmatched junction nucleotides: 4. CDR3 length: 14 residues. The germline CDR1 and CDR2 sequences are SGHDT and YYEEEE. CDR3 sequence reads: CASSWGTGGQPQHF. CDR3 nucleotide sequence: TGTGCCAGCAGTTGGGGGACAGGGGGTCAGCCCCAGCATTTT.

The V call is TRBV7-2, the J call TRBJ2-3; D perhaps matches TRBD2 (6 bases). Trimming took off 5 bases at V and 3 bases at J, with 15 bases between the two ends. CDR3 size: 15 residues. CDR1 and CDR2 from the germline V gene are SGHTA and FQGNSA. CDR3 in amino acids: CASSTNGRTTDTQYF. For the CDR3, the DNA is TGTGCCAGCAGCACGAACGGGAGAACAACAGATACGCAGTATTTT.

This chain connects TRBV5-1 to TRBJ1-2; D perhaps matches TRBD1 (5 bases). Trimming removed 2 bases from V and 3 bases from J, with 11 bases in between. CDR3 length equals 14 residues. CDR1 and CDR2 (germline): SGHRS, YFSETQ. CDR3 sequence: CASSLTGTDYGYTF. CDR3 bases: TGCGCCAGCAGCTTAACCGGGACTGACTATGGCTACACCTTC.

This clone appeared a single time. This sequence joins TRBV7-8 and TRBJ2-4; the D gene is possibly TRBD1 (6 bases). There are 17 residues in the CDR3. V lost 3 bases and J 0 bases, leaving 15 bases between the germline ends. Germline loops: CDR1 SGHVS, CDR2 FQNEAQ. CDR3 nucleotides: TGTGCCAGCAGCTTGGGCCAGGGGCTCCTAGCCAAAAACATTCAGTACTTC. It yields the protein CASSLGQGLLAKNIQYF. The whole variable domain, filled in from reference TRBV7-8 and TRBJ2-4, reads GAGVSQSPRYKVAKRGQDVALRCDPISGHVSLFWYQQALGQGPEFLTYFQNEAQLDKSGLPSDRFFAERPEGSVSTLKIQRTQQEDSAVYLCASSLGQGLLAKNIQYFGAGTRLSVL.

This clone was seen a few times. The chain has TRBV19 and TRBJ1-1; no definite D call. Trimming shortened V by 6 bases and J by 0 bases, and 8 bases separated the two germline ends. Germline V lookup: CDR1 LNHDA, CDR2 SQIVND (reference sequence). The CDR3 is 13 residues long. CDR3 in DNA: TGTGCCAGTAGGGATGAACTGAACACTGAAGCTTTCTTT. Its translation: CASRDELNTEAFF.

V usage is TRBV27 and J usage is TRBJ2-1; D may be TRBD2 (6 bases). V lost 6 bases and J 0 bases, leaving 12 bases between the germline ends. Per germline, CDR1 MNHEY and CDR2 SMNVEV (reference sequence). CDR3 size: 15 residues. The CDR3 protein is CASSGAGISYNEQFF. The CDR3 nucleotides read TGTGCCAGCAGCGGAGCGGGTATCTCCTACAATGAGCAGTTCTTC.

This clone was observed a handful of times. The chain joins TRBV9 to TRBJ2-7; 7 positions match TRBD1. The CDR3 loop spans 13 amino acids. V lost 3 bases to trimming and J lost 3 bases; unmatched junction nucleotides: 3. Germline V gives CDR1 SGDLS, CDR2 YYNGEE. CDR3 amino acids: CASSARDSYEQYF. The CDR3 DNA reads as TGTGCCAGCAGCGCCCGGGACAGCTACGAGCAGTACTTC.

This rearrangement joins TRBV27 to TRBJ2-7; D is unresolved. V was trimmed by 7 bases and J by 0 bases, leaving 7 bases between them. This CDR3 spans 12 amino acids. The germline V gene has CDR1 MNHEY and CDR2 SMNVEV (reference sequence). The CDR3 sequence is CASMGTSYEQYF. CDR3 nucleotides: TGTGCCAGCATGGGAACCTCCTACGAGCAGTACTTC.

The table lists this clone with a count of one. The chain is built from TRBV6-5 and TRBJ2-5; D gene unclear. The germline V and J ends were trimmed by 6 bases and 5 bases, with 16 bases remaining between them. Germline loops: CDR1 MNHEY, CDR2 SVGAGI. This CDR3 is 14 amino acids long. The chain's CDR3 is CASSPEDPKETQYF. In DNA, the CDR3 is TGTGCCAGCAGCCCCGAAGACCCGAAGGAGACCCAGTACTTC.

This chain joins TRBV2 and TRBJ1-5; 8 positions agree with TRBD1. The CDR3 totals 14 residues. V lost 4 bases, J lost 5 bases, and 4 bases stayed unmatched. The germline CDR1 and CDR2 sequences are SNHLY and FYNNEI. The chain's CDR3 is CASSAGQGYQPQHF. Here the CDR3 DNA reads TGTGCCAGCAGTGCCGGACAGGGATATCAGCCCCAGCATTTT.

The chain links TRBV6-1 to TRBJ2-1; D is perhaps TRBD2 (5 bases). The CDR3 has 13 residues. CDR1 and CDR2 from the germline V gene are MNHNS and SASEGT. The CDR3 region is CAARRFGVNEQFF. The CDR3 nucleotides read TGTGCGGCCCGGAGGTTTGGGGTCAATGAGCAGTTCTTC.